The entry below describes one T cell receptor beta chain. In the study's own analysis: The authors estimated nucleated cell counts from reference gene primer amplification. The repertoire was sequenced with immunoSEQ multiplex PCR; TCRdb's copy has only in-frame clones and lacks some. From that table come the V and J calls and clone size; the DNA was used to work out D and trimming. This table has 15,000 or so clones, roughly 87% appearing once. The J segment lost 7 bases and the V segment lost 10 bases, leaving 10 bases of the junction unmatched. This CDR3 is built from 14 residues. Germline V gene data show CDR1 as WSHSY and CDR2 as SAAADI. These data are taken from a study of blood T cell repertoires in COVID-19. Across the whole study: Acute and convalescent COVID-19 specimens originated in the United States, Italy and Spain. T cells, B-cell-depleted T cells, or PBMCs supplied cDNA or gDNA.

The sequenced sample was peripheral blood. The clonotype was recovered from a man aged 50 or older with active COVID-19. V usage is TRBV10-2 and J usage is TRBJ2-7; 13 bases are a match to TRBD2. CDR3 coding DNA: TGCGCCACTACGACTAGCGGGAGGTTGGGAGAGCAGTACTTC. It codes for CATTTSGRLGEQYF.